This T cell receptor beta chain is from a study of T cell responses to AZD1222 COVID-19 vaccine. Findings and caveats of the study: The study found vaccine-associated CD4 TCRs spanning spike, dominant at 160-218 and 743-854. Donors were chiefly white British, with a greater number of females, and clonal diversity was perhaps underestimated. Per reports, nearly half of all spike-specific TCRs target regions that are unmutated in variants. Receipt of two AZD1222 doses was followed by a rise in Spike-specific TCR breadth and depth.

The CDR3 is 16 residues long. J gave up 0 bases and V 0 bases, and 4 bases lay outside the gene matches. Germline CDR1 and CDR2: MNHEY and SVGAGI. Only in-frame clones appear in the TCRdb table, and some are missing; sequencing was by immunoSEQ multiplex PCR. The data contain more than 110,000 clones, 93% of them singletons. As to this clone: Its antigen is as yet unknown.

V and J are TRBV6-5 and TRBJ2-7; TRBD1 matches at 8 bases. The sample in question was peripheral blood, obtained on day 0 of AZD1222 vaccination. The origin of this receptor is an adult in good health. CDR3 protein: CASSYSTGQVSYEQYF. In DNA form, the CDR3 reads TGTGCCAGCAGTTACTCAACGGGACAGGTCTCCTACGAGCAGTACTTC.